This T cell receptor beta chain comes out of a study of cytomegalovirus exposure and HLA in healthy donors. The overall study: For the roughly 400 genotyped donors, more than 80% fell within the Caucasian-associated ancestry cluster.

This CDR3 has 17 amino acids. Germline V gene data show CDR1 as SGHVS and CDR2 as FQNEAQ. Unmatched junction bases numbered 4, after V lost 0 bases and J lost 5 bases. The primer mix had 60 Vbeta and 13 Jbeta primers. The table came from immunoSEQ multiplex PCR; TCRdb's copy has only in-frame clones and leaves some out. The table shows 180,000 or so clones, with 79% occurring only once. Overall study findings and caveats: Researchers catalogued 160 or so TCR beta chains as cytomegalovirus-associated.

On this clone: Its specificity is not known.

Material: PBMCs. V usage is TRBV7-8 and J usage is TRBJ2-3; 14 bases are shared with TRBD2. This clonotype was sampled from a woman aged 50 to 65 in good health and CMV-seronegative. The CDR3 coding sequence is TGTGCCAGCAGCTTAGCGGGGACTAGCGGGGGAATAGATACGCAGTATTTT. Its protein is CASSLAGTSGGIDTQYF.